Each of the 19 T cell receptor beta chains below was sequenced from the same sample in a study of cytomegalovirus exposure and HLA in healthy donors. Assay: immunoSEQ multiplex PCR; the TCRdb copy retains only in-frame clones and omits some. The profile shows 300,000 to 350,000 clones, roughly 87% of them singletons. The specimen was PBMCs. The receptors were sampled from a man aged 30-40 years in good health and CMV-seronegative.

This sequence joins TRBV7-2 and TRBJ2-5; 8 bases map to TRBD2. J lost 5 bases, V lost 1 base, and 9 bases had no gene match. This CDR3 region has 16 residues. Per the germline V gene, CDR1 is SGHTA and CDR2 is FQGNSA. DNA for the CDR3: TGTGCCAGCAGCTTAGTGCGGAGCGGGGGCTGGGAGACCCAGTACTTC. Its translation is CASSLVRSGGWETQYF.

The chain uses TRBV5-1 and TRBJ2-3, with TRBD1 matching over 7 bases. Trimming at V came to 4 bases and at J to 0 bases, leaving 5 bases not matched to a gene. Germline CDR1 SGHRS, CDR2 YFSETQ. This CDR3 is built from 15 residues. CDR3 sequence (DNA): TGCGCCAGCAGCAGAGGGGGCGAGAGCACAGATACGCAGTATTTT. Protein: CASSRGGESTDTQYF.

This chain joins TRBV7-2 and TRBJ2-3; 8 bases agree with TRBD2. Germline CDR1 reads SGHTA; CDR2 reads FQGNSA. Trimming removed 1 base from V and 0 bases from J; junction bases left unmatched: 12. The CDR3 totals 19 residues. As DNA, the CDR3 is TGTGCCAGCAGCTTAGATGGGCGGGGGGCTATTACTAGCACAGATACGCAGTATTTT. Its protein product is CASSLDGRGAITSTDTQYF.

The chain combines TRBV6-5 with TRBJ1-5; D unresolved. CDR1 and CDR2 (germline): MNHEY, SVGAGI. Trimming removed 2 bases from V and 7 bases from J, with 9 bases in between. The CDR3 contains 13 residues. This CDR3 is CASSYGAWQPQHF. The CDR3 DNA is TGTGCCAGCAGTTACGGAGCTTGGCAGCCCCAGCATTTT.

CDR3 nucleotide sequence: TGCAGCGTTGGAGAGGCGGGGGGTAATCAGCCCCAGCATTTT. This sequence encodes CSVGEAGGNQPQHF. The gene calls are TRBV29-1 and TRBJ1-5; possibly TRBD1 for D (5 bases). Germline V lookup: CDR1 SQVTM, CDR2 ANQGSEA. The CDR3 runs to 14 residues. V was cut by 4 bases and J by 4 bases, with 14 bases left in between. Supplemented by reference TRBV29-1 and TRBJ1-5, the full variable domain reads SAVISQKPSRDICQRGTSLTIQCQVDSQVTMMFWYRQQPGQSLTLIATANQGSEATYESGFVIDKFPISRPNLTFSTLTVSNMSPEDSSIYLCSVGEAGGNQPQHFGDGTRLSIL.

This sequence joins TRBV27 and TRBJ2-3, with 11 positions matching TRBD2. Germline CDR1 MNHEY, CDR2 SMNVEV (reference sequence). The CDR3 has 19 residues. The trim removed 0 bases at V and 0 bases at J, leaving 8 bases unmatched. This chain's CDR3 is CASSLSLAGVLSSTDTQYF. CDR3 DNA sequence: TGTGCCAGCAGTTTATCACTAGCGGGGGTCCTTTCTAGCACAGATACGCAGTATTTT.

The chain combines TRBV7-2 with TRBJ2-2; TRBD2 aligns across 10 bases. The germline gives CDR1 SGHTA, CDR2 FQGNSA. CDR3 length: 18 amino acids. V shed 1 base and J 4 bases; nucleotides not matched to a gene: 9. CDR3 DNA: TGTGCCAGCAGCTTAGAAGTGCTAGCGGGGGTTCCCACCGGGGAGCTGTTTTTT. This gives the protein CASSLEVLAGVPTGELFF.

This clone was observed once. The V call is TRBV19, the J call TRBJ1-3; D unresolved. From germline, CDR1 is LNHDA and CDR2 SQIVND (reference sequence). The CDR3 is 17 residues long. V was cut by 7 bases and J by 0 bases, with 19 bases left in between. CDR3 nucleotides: TGTGCCAGTACTCCTACCCGACAAAGCAGCTCTGGAAACACCATATATTTT. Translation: CASTPTRQSSSGNTIYF.

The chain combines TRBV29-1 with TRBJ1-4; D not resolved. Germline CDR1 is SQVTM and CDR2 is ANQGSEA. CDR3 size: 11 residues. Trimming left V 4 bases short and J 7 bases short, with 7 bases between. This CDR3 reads CSVAGGEKLFF. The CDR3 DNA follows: TGCAGCGTTGCCGGTGGTGAAAAACTGTTTTTT. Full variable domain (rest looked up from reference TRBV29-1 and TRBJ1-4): SAVISQKPSRDICQRGTSLTIQCQVDSQVTMMFWYRQQPGQSLTLIATANQGSEATYESGFVIDKFPISRPNLTFSTLTVSNMSPEDSSIYLCSVAGGEKLFFGSGTQLSVL.

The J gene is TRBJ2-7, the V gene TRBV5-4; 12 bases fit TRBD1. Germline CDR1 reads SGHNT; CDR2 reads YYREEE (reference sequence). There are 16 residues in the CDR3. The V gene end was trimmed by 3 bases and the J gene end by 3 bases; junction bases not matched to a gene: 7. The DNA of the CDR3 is TGTGCCAGCAGCTCCGGGGACAGGGGGCCAGTCTACGAGCAGTACTTC. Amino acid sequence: CASSSGDRGPVYEQYF.

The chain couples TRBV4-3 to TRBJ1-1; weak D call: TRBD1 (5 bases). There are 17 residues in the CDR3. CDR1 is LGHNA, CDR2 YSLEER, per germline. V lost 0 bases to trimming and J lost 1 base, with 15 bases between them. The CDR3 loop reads CASSQEGRGYPNTEAFF. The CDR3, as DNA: TGCGCCAGCAGCCAAGAAGGGAGGGGCTATCCGAACACTGAAGCTTTCTTT.

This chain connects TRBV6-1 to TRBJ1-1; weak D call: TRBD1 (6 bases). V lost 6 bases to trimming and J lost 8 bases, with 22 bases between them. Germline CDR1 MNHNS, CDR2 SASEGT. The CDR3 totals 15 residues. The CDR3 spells CASRDWDTPKAEAFF. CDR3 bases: TGTGCCAGCAGAGACTGGGACACCCCAAAAGCGGAAGCTTTCTTT.

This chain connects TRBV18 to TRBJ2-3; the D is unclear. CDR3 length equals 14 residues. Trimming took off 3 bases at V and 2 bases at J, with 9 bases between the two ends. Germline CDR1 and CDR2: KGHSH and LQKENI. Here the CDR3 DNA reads TGTGCCAGCTCACCGGCTAGTCACACAGATACGCAGTATTTT. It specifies CASSPASHTDTQYF.

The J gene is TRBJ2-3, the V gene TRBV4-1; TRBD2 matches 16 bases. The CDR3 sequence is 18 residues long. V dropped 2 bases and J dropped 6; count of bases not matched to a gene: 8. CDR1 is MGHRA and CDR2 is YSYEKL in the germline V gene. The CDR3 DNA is TGCGCCAGCAGCCAAACCGGGACTAGCGGGGGGGCAAGTGATACGCAGTATTTT. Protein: CASSQTGTSGGASDTQYF.

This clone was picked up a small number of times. CDR3 loop: CASPSGSSGYTF. CDR3 DNA: TGTGCCAGCCCCTCAGGGTCGTCTGGCTACACCTTC. This chain joins TRBV7-9 and TRBJ1-2; tentatively, D is TRBD1 (5 bases). The CDR3 totals 12 residues. From germline, CDR1 is SEHNR and CDR2 FQNEAQ (reference sequence). V was pared by 8 bases and J by 7 bases, with 14 bases between.

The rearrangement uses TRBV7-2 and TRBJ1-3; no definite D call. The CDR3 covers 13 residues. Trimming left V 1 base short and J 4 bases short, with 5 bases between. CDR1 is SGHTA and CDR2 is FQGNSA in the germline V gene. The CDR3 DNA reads TGTGCCAGCAGCTTAGTTATCGGAAACACCATATATTTT. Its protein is CASSLVIGNTIYF.

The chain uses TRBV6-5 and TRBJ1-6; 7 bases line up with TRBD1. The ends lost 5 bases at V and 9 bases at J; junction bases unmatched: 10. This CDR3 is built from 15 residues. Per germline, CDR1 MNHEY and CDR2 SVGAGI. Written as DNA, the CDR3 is TGTGCCAGCAGTAGCCTAACCGGGACAGTTTCACCCCTCCACTTT. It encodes CASSSLTGTVSPLHF.

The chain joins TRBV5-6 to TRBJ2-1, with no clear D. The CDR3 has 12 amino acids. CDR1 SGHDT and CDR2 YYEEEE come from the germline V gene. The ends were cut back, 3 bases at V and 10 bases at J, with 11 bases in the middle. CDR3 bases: TGTGCCAGCAGCTCGAGACTCGTGGAGCAGTTCTTC. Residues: CASSSRLVEQFF. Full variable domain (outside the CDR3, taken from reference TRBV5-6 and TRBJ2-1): DAGVTQSPTHLIKTRGQQVTLRCSPKSGHDTVSWYQQALGQGPQFIFQYYEEEERQRGNFPDRFSGHQFPNYSSELNVNALLLGDSALYLCASSSRLVEQFFGPGTRLTVL.

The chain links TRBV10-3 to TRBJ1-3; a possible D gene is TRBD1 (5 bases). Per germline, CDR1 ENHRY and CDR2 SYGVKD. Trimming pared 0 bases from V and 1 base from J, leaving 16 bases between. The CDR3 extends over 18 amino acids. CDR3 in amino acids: CAISESGGVMGSGNTIYF. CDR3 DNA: TGTGCCATCAGTGAGTCCGGGGGAGTGATGGGATCTGGAAACACCATATATTTT.